Each of the 16 T cell receptor beta chains below was sequenced from the same sample in a study of control samples from healthy donors and cancer patients. Clones were read by immunoSEQ multiplex PCR, and TCRdb kept only the in-frame ones, dropping some. This sample has about 51,000 clones, with 88% found just once. Sequenced: PBMCs. The receptors were sampled from a man in his fifties with head and neck cancer.

This chain connects TRBV19 to TRBJ1-1, with D unresolved. The CDR3 sequence is 13 residues long. Germline V gives CDR1 LNHDA, CDR2 SQIVND (reference sequence). Trimming pared 6 bases from V and 7 bases from J, leaving 15 bases between. The CDR3 sequence: CASRTLLAGEAFF. The CDR3 DNA is TGTGCCAGTAGGACACTCTTAGCGGGTGAAGCTTTCTTT.

The CDR3 loop is CSVGGQGVYEQYF. The CDR3 nucleotides read TGCAGCGTTGGCGGACAGGGGGTCTACGAGCAGTACTTC. The J gene is TRBJ2-7, the V gene TRBV29-1; the match to TRBD1 covers 10 bases. Germline V CDR1 and CDR2: SQVTM, ANQGSEA. Trimming removed 4 bases from V and 3 bases from J; junction bases left unmatched: 3. The CDR3 is 13 residues long.

The chain links TRBV7-8 to TRBJ1-5, with D possibly being TRBD1 (5 bases). Deletions cut 0 bases from V and 6 bases from J, with 15 bases between. The CDR3 sequence is 16 residues long. The germline V gene has CDR1 SGHVS and CDR2 FQNEAQ. The DNA of the CDR3 is TGTGCCAGCAGCTTAGCCGCGCGGGGGGTTGCTCAGCCCCAGCATTTT. Its protein is CASSLAARGVAQPQHF.

The rearrangement uses TRBV28 and TRBJ2-6, with 8 bases that match TRBD1. In germline, CDR1 is MDHEN, CDR2 SYDVKM. This CDR3 has 17 amino acids. J lost 4 bases, V lost 2 bases, and 7 bases had no gene match. The CDR3 coding sequence is TGTGCCAGCAGTTTAAGACAGGGGATTCCCGGGGCCAACGTCCTGACTTTC. Protein: CASSLRQGIPGANVLTF.

The CDR3 DNA reads TGTGCCAGCAGCTCAAGGGGGACTAGCTTCAGTAGCCATGAGCAGTTCTTC. Its translation: CASSSRGTSFSSHEQFF. This chain connects TRBV11-2 to TRBJ2-1, with 9 nucleotides matching TRBD2. CDR3 length equals 17 residues. V gave up 4 bases and J gave up 8 bases; unmatched junction bases: 15. Germline values: CDR1 SGHAT, CDR2 FQNNGV.

V gene TRBV19 combines with J gene TRBJ2-1, with 7 bases lining up with TRBD2. This CDR3 comprises 17 residues. Germline V gene sequence: CDR1 LNHDA, CDR2 SQIVND (reference sequence). Germline trimming cut 7 bases from V and 2 bases from J; bases unmatched to any gene: 14. The DNA of the CDR3 is TGTGCCAGTACAACATACCGGGACTATCGACCCTACAATGAGCAGTTCTTC. Protein product: CASTTYRDYRPYNEQFF.

The genes are TRBV10-2 and TRBJ2-7, with D perhaps matching TRBD2 (7 bases). CDR3 size: 14 residues. V was trimmed by 4 bases and J by 3 bases, leaving 13 bases between them. The germline gives CDR1 WSHSY, CDR2 SAAADI. The CDR3 nucleotides are TGCGCCAGCAGTGTCAGCGGGACATACTACGAGCAGTACTTC. Translating gives CASSVSGTYYEQYF.

The rearrangement joins TRBV9 to TRBJ1-2; no firm D call. V gave up 0 bases and J gave up 8 bases, with 14 bases separating them. Germline V gene data show CDR1 as SGDLS and CDR2 as YYNGEE. This CDR3 contains 14 residues. The CDR3 nucleotides are TGTGCCAGCAGCGTAGTAGCCTTCGGCGGGGGCTACACCTTC. Residues: CASSVVAFGGGYTF.

This clone was seen a single time. V gene TRBV29-1 combines with J gene TRBJ2-1; 11 bases map to TRBD2. The CDR3 loop spans 15 amino acids. V gave up 6 bases and J gave up 5 bases; unmatched junction bases: 9. Germline V gene data show CDR1 as SQVTM and CDR2 as ANQGSEA. CDR3 residues: CSVQTLAGGDNEQFF. The DNA of the CDR3 is TGCAGCGTCCAGACCCTAGCGGGGGGCGACAATGAGCAGTTCTTC.

Only a few counts were recorded for this clone. The chain combines TRBV7-9 with TRBJ2-7, with no clear D. The CDR3 spans 15 residues. The V end lost 3 bases, the J end lost 2 bases, and 14 bases lay between the germline ends. Germline V gene sequence: CDR1 SEHNR, CDR2 FQNEAQ (reference sequence). The CDR3 reads CASSFGQRTPYEQYF. DNA for the CDR3: TGTGCCAGCAGCTTCGGGCAGAGAACACCCTACGAGCAGTACTTC.

V and J are TRBV5-4 and TRBJ2-3, with 7 positions matching TRBD2. Germline V gene data show CDR1 as SGHNT and CDR2 as YYREEE (reference sequence). This CDR3 contains 16 residues. J lost 11 bases, V lost 4 bases, and 19 bases had no gene match. The CDR3 DNA reads as TGTGCCAGCAGCCTCGCTATCGGACTAGGTGTCGGGGTGCAGTATTTT. This sequence encodes CASSLAIGLGVGVQYF.

The V and J genes are TRBV3-1 (or the pseudogene TRBV3-2) and TRBJ1-5; no definite D call. This CDR3 contains 14 residues. The germline V and J ends were trimmed by 0 bases and 9 bases, with 12 bases remaining between them. Germline V gene lookup returns CDR1 LGHDT and CDR2 YNNKEL (reference sequence). CDR3 DNA sequence: TGTGCCAGCAGCCAAGATTTAGTACGTCCGCCCCAGCATTTT. Its translation is CASSQDLVRPPQHF.

The V and J genes are TRBV7-8 and TRBJ2-2; D may be TRBD1 or TRBD2 (5 bases each). This CDR3 has 16 amino acids. Deletions cut 5 bases from V and 2 bases from J, with 15 bases between. Germline loops: CDR1 SGHVS, CDR2 FQNEAQ. CDR3 sequence reads: CASSPGTVINTGELFF. DNA of the CDR3: TGTGCCAGCAGCCCCGGGACCGTAATAAACACCGGGGAGCTGTTTTTT.

The rearrangement uses TRBV7-3 and TRBJ1-1, with D unresolved. Germline CDR1 and CDR2: SGHTA and FQGTGA. This CDR3 region has 14 residues. V lost 2 bases, J lost 4 bases, and 11 bases lay in between. This CDR3 reads CASSLDGRGTEAFF. CDR3 nucleotide sequence: TGTGCCAGCAGCTTAGACGGTCGCGGCACTGAAGCTTTCTTT. Supplemented by reference TRBV7-3 and TRBJ1-1, the full variable domain reads GAGVSQTPSNKVTEKGKYVELRCDPISGHTALYWYRQSLGQGPEFLIYFQGTGAADDSGLPNDRFFAVRPEGSVSTLKIQRTERGDSAVYLCASSLDGRGTEAFFGQGTRLTVV.

This clone was found once. The chain uses TRBV4-1 and TRBJ2-5; D remains unclear. V was cut by 1 base and J by 7 bases, with 13 bases left in between. This CDR3 has 14 residues. Germline assignment: CDR1 MGHRA and CDR2 YSYEKL. The CDR3 DNA reads as TGCGCCAGCAGCCAAGCCTGGAGCGACGCGACCCAGTACTTC. Amino acids: CASSQAWSDATQYF.

The chain carries TRBV10-3 and TRBJ2-7, with TRBD2 identical over 8 bases. Germline V lookup: CDR1 ENHRY, CDR2 SYGVKD. The CDR3 covers 13 residues. The trim removed 3 bases at V and 7 bases at J, leaving 5 bases unmatched. Here the CDR3 reads CAISDGLAGEQYF. The CDR3 nucleotides are TGTGCCATCAGTGATGGACTAGCTGGGGAGCAGTACTTC.